This is a list of T cell receptor beta chains from one sample in a study of T cells in localized non-small cell lung cancer. Assay used: immunoSEQ multiplex PCR; TCRdb lists only in-frame clones, some missing. The sample lists 1,500 to 2,000 clones; around a quarter were seen once. The sequencing here drew on normal lung tissue next to the tumor, taken before any cancer treatment. All receptors come from a female donor of 60 years or more with stage I lung adenocarcinoma. Each CDR3 is given with its conserved first and last residue. Fields, in order: clone size, J gene, D gene, V gene, CDR3 protein, CDR3 DNA. A D gene is named only where the DNA matches it firmly. The size entry is marked missing in some rows and otherwise reads once, few, many or a size class.

clone size: few; J gene: TRBJ2-7; D gene: TRBD2; V gene: TRBV28; CDR3 protein: CASSLAGGIGNLYEQYF; CDR3 DNA: TGTGCCAGCAGTTTAGCCGGGGGGATAGGGAATCTTTACGAGCAGTACTTC
clone size: few; J gene: TRBJ1-1; D gene: NA; V gene: TRBV12-5; CDR3 protein: CASTSSGANTEAFF; CDR3 DNA: TGTGCCAGCACCTCCTCAGGGGCGAACACTGAAGCTTTCTTT
clone size: few; J gene: TRBJ2-3; D gene: NA; V gene: TRBV28; CDR3 protein: CASSRVGVYRTDTQYF; CDR3 DNA: TGTGCCAGCAGTAGGGTAGGGGTATACCGTACAGATACGCAGTATTTT
clone size: NA; J gene: TRBJ2-1; D gene: TRBD2; V gene: TRBV6-8; CDR3 protein: CASRPTSGSKYNEQFF; CDR3 DNA: TGTGCCAGCAGACCCACTAGCGGGAGTAAGTACAATGAGCAGTTCTTC
clone size: NA; J gene: TRBJ1-5; D gene: NA; V gene: TRBV30; CDR3 protein: CAWSDKAPPSQPQHF; CDR3 DNA: TGTGCCTGGAGTGACAAGGCCCCCCCGAGTCAGCCCCAGCATTTT
clone size: NA; J gene: TRBJ2-1; D gene: NA; V gene: TRBV9; CDR3 protein: CASSVSGTSNEQFF; CDR3 DNA: TGTGCCAGCAGCGTATCCGGGACGTCCAATGAGCAGTTCTTC
clone size: NA; J gene: TRBJ2-3; D gene: NA; V gene: TRBV12-5; CDR3 protein: CASGLGVRDTQYF; CDR3 DNA: TGTGCTAGTGGTCTCGGGGTCAGAGATACGCAGTATTTT
clone size: NA; J gene: TRBJ2-7; D gene: NA; V gene: TRBV10-3; CDR3 protein: CAISESGEYYEQYF; CDR3 DNA: TGTGCCATCAGTGAGTCGGGGGAATACTACGAGCAGTACTTC
clone size: NA; J gene: TRBJ1-2; D gene: NA; V gene: TRBV12-5; CDR3 protein: CASGLVLPGPRQVGYTF; CDR3 DNA: TGTGCTAGTGGTTTGGTCCTCCCCGGGCCACGGCAAGTGGGCTACACCTTC
clone size: few; J gene: TRBJ2-7; D gene: NA; V gene: TRBV19; CDR3 protein: CASAQRVSYEQYF; CDR3 DNA: TGTGCCAGCGCTCAACGGGTCTCCTACGAGCAGTACTTC
clone size: NA; J gene: TRBJ1-1; D gene: TRBD1; V gene: TRBV30; CDR3 protein: CAWAERRGEGTEAFF; CDR3 DNA: TGTGCCTGGGCAGAACGCAGGGGGGAGGGCACTGAAGCTTTCTTT